Below, 5 T cell receptor beta chains from the same sample are listed, as sequenced in a study of cytomegalovirus exposure and HLA in healthy donors. 60 Vbeta and 13 Jbeta primers were used in PCR. Clones were sequenced by immunoSEQ multiplex PCR, and TCRdb holds only the in-frame ones, with some missing. The sample includes 120,000 to 150,000 clones, approximately 72% seen only once; the top ten take 5.5% to 7%. Source material: PBMCs. These receptors originate from a woman aged 60-75 years in good health and CMV-seronegative.

V usage is TRBV27 and J usage is TRBJ2-2; 12 bases line up with TRBD2. The germline V gene has CDR1 MNHEY and CDR2 SMNVEV (reference sequence). The CDR3 consists of 15 residues. V lost 7 bases and J lost 6; bases outside the gene matches: 6. The CDR3 spells CASTGTSGSPGELFF. The CDR3, as DNA: TGTGCCAGCACCGGGACTAGCGGGTCTCCCGGGGAGCTGTTTTTT.

This chain connects TRBV5-1 to TRBJ2-2, with D perhaps TRBD2 (5 bases). This CDR3 is 15 amino acids long. CDR1 and CDR2 (germline): SGHRS, YFSETQ. The V and J ends lost 3 bases and 0 bases respectively, with 9 bases between them. The CDR3 is CASSWTGSNTGELFF. As DNA, the CDR3 is TGCGCCAGCAGCTGGACTGGATCGAACACCGGGGAGCTGTTTTTT.

V is TRBV7-9 and J is TRBJ1-1, with 7 bases matching TRBD1. V was pared by 4 bases and J by 5 bases, with 4 bases of the junction left unmatched. Germline loops: CDR1 SEHNR, CDR2 FQNEAQ (reference sequence). The CDR3 is 13 residues long. The CDR3 bases are TGTGCCAGCAGCTACAGGGGACGGACTGAAGCTTTCTTT. This gives the protein CASSYRGRTEAFF.

This rearrangement joins TRBV6-6 to TRBJ2-3; the match to TRBD1 covers 7 bases. Germline V gene sequence: CDR1 MNHNY, CDR2 SVGAGI (reference sequence). J was trimmed by 5 bases and V by 2 bases; bases with no gene match: 4. This CDR3 is 14 amino acids long. This chain's CDR3 is CASSYRTGLDTQYF. The CDR3 coding sequence is TGTGCCAGCAGTTACAGGACAGGTTTAGATACGCAGTATTTT.

This clone was observed a handful of times. In nucleotides, the CDR3 is TGTGCCAGCAGCACGACAGGGATTGGGGATTCACCCCTCCACTTT. Its protein product is CASSTTGIGDSPLHF. The chain employs TRBV7-6 and TRBJ1-6; 7 positions agree with TRBD1. Germline V gene sequence: CDR1 SGHVS, CDR2 FNYEAQ. Trimming cost V 5 bases and J 8 bases; bases outside gene matches: 9. There are 15 residues in the CDR3.